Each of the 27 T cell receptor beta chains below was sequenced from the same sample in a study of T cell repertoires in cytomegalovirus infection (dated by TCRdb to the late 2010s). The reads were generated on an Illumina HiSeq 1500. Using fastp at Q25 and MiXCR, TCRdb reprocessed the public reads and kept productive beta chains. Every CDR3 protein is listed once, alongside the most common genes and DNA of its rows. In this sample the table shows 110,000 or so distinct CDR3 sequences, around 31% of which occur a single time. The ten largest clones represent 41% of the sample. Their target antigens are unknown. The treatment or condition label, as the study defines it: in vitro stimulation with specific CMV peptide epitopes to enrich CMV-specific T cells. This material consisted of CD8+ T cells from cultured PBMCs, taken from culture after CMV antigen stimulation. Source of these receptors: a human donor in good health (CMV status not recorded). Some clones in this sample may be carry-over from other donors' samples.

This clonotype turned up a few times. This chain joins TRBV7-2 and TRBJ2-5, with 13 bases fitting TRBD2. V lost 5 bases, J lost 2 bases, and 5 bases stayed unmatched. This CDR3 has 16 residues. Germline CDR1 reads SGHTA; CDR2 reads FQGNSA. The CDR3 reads CASSRLAGGTQETQYF. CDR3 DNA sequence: TGTGCCAGCAGCAGACTAGCGGGGGGAACTCAAGAGACCCAGTACTTC.

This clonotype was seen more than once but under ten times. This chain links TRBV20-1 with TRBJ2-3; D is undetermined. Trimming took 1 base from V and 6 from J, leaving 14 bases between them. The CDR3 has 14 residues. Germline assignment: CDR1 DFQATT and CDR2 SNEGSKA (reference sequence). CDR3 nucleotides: TGCAGTGCTAGAGGCCAGGACGGAACGGATACGCAGTATTTT. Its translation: CSARGQDGTDTQYF.

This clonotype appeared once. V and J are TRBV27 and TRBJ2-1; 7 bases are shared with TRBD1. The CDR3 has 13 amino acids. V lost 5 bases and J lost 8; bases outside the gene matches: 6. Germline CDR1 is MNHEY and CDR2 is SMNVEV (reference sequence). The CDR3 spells CASSLTGIDEQFF. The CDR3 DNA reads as TGTGCCAGCAGTCTGACAGGGATCGATGAGCAGTTCTTC.

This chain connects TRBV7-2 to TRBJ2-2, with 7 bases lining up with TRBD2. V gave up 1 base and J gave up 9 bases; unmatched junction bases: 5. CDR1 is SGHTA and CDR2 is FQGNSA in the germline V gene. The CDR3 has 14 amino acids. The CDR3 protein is CASSLVSSGRELFF. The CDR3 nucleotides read TGTGCCAGCAGCTTAGTTTCTAGCGGCAGGGAGCTGTTTTTT. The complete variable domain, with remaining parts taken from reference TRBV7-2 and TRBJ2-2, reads GAGVSQSPSNKVTEKGKDVELRCDPISGHTALYWYRQSLGQGLEFLIYFQGNSAPDKSGLPSDRFSAERTGGSVSTLTIQRTQQEDSAVYLCASSLVSSGRELFFGEGSRLTVL.

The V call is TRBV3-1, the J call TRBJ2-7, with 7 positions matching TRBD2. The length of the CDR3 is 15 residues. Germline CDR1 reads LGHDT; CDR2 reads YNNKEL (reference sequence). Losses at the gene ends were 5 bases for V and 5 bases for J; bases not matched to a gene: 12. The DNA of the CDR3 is TGTGCCAGCAGCGGCACGGGGGGAGTCACCCACGAGCAGTACTTC. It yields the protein CASSGTGGVTHEQYF.

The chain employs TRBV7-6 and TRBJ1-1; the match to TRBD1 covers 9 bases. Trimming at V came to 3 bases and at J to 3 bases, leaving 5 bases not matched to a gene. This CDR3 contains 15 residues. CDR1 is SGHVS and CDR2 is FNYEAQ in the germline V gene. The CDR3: CASSLGQGRYTEAFF. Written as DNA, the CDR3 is TGTGCCAGCAGCTTGGGACAGGGCCGGTACACTGAAGCTTTCTTT.

The CDR3 reads CASSSPRAAGGTEAFF. In DNA form, the CDR3 reads TGTGCCAGCAGCTCCCCCAGGGCCGCGGGCGGGACTGAAGCTTTCTTT. The chain carries TRBV7-9 and TRBJ1-1, with D perhaps matching TRBD1 (5 bases). The CDR3 covers 16 residues. CDR1 SEHNR and CDR2 FQNEAQ come from the germline V gene (reference sequence). Trimming removed 4 bases from V and 5 bases from J, with 20 bases in between.

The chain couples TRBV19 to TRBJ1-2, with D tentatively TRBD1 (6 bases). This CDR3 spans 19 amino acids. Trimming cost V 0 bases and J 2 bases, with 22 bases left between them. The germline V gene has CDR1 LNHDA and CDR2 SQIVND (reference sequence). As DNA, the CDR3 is TGTGCCAGTAGTATAGAAGGGGGGGCCTTTTTCACCCGGAACTATGGCTACACCTTC. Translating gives CASSIEGGAFFTRNYGYTF.

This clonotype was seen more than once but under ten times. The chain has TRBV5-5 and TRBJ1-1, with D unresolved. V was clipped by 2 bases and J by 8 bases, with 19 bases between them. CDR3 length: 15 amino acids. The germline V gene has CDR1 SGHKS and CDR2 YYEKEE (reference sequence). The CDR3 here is CASSFYMWERKEAFF. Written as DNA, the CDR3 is TGTGCCAGCAGCTTCTATATGTGGGAACGAAAGGAAGCTTTCTTT.

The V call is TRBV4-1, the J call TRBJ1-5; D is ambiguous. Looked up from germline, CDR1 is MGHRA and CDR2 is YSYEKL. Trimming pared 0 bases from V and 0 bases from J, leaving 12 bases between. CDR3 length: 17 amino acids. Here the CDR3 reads CASSQESPRNSNQPQHF. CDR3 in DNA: TGCGCCAGCAGCCAAGAGAGTCCCAGGAATAGCAATCAGCCCCAGCATTTT.

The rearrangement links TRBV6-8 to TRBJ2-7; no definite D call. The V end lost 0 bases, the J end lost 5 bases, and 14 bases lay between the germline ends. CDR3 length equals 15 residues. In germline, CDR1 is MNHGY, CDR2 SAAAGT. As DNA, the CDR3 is TGTGCCAGCAGTTACTCGACCGCCTCATCCCACGAGCAGTACTTC. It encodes CASSYSTASSHEQYF.

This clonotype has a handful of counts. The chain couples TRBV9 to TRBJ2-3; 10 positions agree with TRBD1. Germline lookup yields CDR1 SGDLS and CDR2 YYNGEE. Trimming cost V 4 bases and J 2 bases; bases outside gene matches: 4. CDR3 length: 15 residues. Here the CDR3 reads CASSTGTGVTDTQYF. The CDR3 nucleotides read TGTGCCAGCAGCACGGGGACAGGGGTCACAGATACGCAGTATTTT.

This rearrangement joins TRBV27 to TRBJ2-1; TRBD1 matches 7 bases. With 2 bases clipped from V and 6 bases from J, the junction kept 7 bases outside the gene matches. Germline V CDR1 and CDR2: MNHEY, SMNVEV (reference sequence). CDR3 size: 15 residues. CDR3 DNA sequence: TGTGCCAGCAGTTTAAGGGGGCGGCCATCCAATGAGCAGTTCTTC. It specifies CASSLRGRPSNEQFF.

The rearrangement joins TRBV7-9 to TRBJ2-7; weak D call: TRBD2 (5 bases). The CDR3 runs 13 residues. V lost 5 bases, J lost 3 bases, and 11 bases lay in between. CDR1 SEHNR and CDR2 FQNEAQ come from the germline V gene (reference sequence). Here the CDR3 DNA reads TGTGCCAGCAGCCCACCCGAGGGCTACGAGCAGTACTTC. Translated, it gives CASSPPEGYEQYF.

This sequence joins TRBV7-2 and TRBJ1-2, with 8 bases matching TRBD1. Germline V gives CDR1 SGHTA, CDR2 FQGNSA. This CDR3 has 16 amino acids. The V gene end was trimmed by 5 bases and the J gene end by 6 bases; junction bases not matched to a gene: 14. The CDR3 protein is CASSHRAGGAGDGYTF. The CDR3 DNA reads TGTGCCAGCAGCCATAGGGCAGGGGGCGCGGGGGATGGCTACACCTTC.

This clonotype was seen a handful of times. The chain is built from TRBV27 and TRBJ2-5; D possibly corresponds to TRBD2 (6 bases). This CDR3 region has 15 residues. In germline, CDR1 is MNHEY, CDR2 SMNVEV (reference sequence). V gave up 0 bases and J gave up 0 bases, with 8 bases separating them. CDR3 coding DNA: TGTGCCAGCAGTTTATCGGGGGGTTACCAAGAGACCCAGTACTTC. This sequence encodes CASSLSGGYQETQYF.

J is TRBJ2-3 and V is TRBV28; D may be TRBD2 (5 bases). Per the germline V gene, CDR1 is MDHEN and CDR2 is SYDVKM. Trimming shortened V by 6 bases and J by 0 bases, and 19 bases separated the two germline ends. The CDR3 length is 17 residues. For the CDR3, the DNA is TGTGCCAGCAGCCTCCCGGAGGACGGGAAAAGCACAGATACGCAGTATTTT. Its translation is CASSLPEDGKSTDTQYF.

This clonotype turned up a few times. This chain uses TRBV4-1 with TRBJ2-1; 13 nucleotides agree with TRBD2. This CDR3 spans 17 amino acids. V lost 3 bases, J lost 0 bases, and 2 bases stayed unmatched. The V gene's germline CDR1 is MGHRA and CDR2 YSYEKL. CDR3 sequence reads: CASSQTSGRSSYNEQFF. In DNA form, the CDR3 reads TGCGCCAGCAGCCAGACTAGCGGGAGGAGCTCCTACAATGAGCAGTTCTTC.

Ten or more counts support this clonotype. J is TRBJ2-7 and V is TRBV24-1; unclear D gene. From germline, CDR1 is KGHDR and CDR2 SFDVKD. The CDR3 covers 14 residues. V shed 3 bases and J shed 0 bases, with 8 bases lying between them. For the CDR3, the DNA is TGTGCCACCAGTGATCCTATGGACTCCTACGAGCAGTACTTC. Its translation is CATSDPMDSYEQYF.

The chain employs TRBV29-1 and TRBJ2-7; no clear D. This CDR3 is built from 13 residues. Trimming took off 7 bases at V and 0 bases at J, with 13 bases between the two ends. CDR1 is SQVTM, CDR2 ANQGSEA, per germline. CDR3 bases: TGCAGCGCCAAGGACGGTTTCTCCTACGAGCAGTACTTC. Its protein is CSAKDGFSYEQYF.

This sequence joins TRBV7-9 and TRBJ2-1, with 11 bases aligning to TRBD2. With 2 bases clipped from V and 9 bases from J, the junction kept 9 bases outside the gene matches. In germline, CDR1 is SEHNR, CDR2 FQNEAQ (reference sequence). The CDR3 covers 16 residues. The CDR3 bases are TGTGCCAGCAGCTTAAGTCGCCTAGCGGGGGGCGGTGAGCAGTTCTTC. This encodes CASSLSRLAGGGEQFF.

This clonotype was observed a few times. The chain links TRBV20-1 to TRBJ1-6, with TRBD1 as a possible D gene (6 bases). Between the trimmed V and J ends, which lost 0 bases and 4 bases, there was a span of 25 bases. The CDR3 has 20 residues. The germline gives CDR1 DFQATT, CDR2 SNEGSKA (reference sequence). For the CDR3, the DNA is TGCAGTGCTAGAGACGATCTTGCCCAAGACAGGACGGGGTATAATTCACCCCTCCACTTT. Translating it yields CSARDDLAQDRTGYNSPLHF.

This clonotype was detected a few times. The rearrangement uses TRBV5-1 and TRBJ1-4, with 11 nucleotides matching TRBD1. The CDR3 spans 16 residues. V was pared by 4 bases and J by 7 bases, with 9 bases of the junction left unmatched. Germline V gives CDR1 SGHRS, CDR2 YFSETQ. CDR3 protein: CASSAPRDRGIEKLFF. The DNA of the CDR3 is TGCGCCAGCAGCGCACCCCGGGACAGGGGGATTGAAAAACTGTTTTTT.

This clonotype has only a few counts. The CDR3 protein is CASSYSIWGHGGDYGYTF. CDR3 coding DNA: TGTGCCAGCAGTTACTCGATTTGGGGACATGGAGGGGACTATGGCTACACCTTC. The chain combines TRBV6-6 with TRBJ1-2; possibly TRBD1 for D (6 bases). V dropped 0 bases and J dropped 3 bases, with 20 bases sitting between them. The length of the CDR3 is 18 residues. The germline V gene has CDR1 MNHNY and CDR2 SVGAGI (reference sequence).

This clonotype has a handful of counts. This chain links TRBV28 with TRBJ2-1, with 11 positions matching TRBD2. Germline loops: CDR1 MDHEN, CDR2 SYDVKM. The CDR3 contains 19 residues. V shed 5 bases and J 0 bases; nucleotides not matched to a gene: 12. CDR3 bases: TGTGCCAGCAGTACCCCGCGGCTAGCGGGGGGAAGCTCCTACAATGAGCAGTTCTTC. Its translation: CASSTPRLAGGSSYNEQFF.

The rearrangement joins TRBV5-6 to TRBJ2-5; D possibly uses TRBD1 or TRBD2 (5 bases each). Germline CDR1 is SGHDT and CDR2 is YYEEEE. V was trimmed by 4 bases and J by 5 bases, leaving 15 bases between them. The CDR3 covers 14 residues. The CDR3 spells CASSIGTRRETQYF. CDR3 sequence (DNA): TGTGCCAGCAGCATCGGGACCCGCCGGGAGACCCAGTACTTC.

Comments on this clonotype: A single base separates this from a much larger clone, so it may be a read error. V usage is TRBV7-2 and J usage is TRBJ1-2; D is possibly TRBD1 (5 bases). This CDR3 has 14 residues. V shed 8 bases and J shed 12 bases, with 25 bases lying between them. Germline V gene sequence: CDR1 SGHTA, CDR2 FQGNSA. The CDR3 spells CASSGSRQGKGNTF. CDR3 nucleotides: TGTGCCAGCTCCGGAAGTCGGCAGGGAAAAGGCAACACCTTC.